The clone carrying this T cell receptor (beta chain) was counted ten times or more. Its antigen is still unknown. The CDR3 goes on 3 residues after the read ends, and that part is filled in from the germline J gene. Repertoires were generated with immunoSEQ multiplex PCR, while TCRdb's copy carries only in-frame clones and drops some. The sample shows about 74,000 clones, none of them appearing just once. These data are taken from a study of T cell clonality in common variable immunodeficiency. Patients and controls were mostly of Caucasian heritage. Each donor provided about 5 to 8.5 ml of heparinized whole blood. Broader study findings: Shared TCRbeta clones were fewer between CVID subjects than controls. Authors noted CVID clonality's cause needs subpopulation repertoire sequencing.

In germline, CDR1 is SQVTM, CDR2 ANQGSEA. CDR3 size: 14 residues. Deletions cut 4 bases from V and 5 bases from J, with 14 bases between. The rearrangement links TRBV29-1 to TRBJ1-4, with D unresolved. This clonotype was sampled from a person aged 18-69 years in good health. Sequencing was carried out using peripheral blood mononuclear cells. The sequenced CDR3 bases are TGCAGCGTTGTGATTTCCAGGATAAATGAAAAA. Translating gives CSVVISRINEK. The CDR3, in full, reads CSVVISRINEKLFF.